The clone carrying this T cell receptor (beta chain) came up a few times. Its antigen is not identified. TCRdb itself ran the 5' RACE reads through MiXCR, one entry per CDR3 protein. The repertoire includes under 550,000 distinct CDR3 sequences, 15% to 20% of them detected once, and 9% to 15% sits in the top ten. The data stem from a study of T-cell memory formation after mild COVID-19. Study conclusions and caveats: Clones that contracted from day 15 to 85 had balanced CD4/CD8; later expanders were CD4+ biased.

Germline V CDR1 and CDR2: DFQATT, SNEGSKA (reference sequence). The CDR3 runs 13 residues. Trimming took 6 bases from V and 5 from J, leaving 16 bases between them. This sequence joins TRBV20-1 and TRBJ2-5, with D possibly TRBD2 on 5 matching bases. Material: PBMCs or a T cell subset sorted from them (not recorded which). This clonotype was sampled from an adult woman who had mild COVID-19 (a few samples of this study predate the infection). Cell type and time point are not known. CDR3: CSASGIIGETQYF. The CDR3 nucleotides are TGCAGTGCCTCCGGGATAATCGGGGAGACCCAGTACTTC.